The rows below give T cell receptor beta chains drawn from one sample of a study of OX40 agonist ivuxolimab in advanced cancers. Repertoires were generated with immunoSEQ multiplex PCR, while TCRdb's copy carries only in-frame clones and drops some. The sample lists around 46,000 clones; around nine tenths were seen once. The sequencing here drew on CD4+ or CD8+ T cells sorted from blood, taken in a trial of the OX40 agonist ivuxolimab. These receptors were taken from an adult with an advanced solid tumor such as melanoma, head and neck, liver or kidney cancer. CDR3s include the opening cysteine and the closing phenylalanine or tryptophan. A D gene is named only where the DNA matches it firmly. Some rows mark clone size as missing; the rest say once, few, many or name a class of expanded clone.

length: 13
size: -
J: TRBJ1-5
V: TRBV13
D: -
CDR3: CASSLDREEPQHF
DNA: TGTGCCAGCAGCTTAGACAGGGAAGAGCCCCAGCATTTT

length: 15
size: -
J: TRBJ2-7
V: TRBV7-9
D: TRBD1
CDR3: CASSSWDREAYEQYF
DNA: TGTGCCAGCAGCTCCTGGGACAGGGAAGCCTACGAGCAGTACTTC

length: 15
size: -
J: TRBJ2-7
V: TRBV4-1
D: -
CDR3: CASSLAGLATYEQYF
DNA: TGCGCCAGCAGCCTCGCGGGGCTAGCGACCTACGAGCAGTACTTC

length: 14
size: -
J: TRBJ1-1
V: TRBV5-6
D: -
CDR3: CASSLAGNFAEAFF
DNA: TGTGCCAGCAGCTTGGCCGGGAATTTCGCTGAAGCTTTCTTT

length: 15
size: -
J: TRBJ1-6
V: TRBV7-9
D: -
CDR3: CASSRSGEGYSPLHF
DNA: TGTGCCAGCAGCCGTTCCGGGGAGGGCTATTCACCCCTCCACTTT

length: 16
size: -
J: TRBJ2-7
V: TRBV5-1
D: -
CDR3: CASSLPPSGETYEQYF
DNA: TGCGCCAGCAGCTTGCCCCCCAGTGGGGAGACCTACGAGCAGTACTTC

length: 15
size: -
J: TRBJ2-1
V: TRBV11-3
D: -
CDR3: CASSLSWGSYNEQFF
DNA: TGTGCCAGCAGTCTAAGCTGGGGCTCCTACAATGAGCAGTTCTTC

length: 16
size: once
J: TRBJ2-3
V: TRBV13
D: TRBD1
CDR3: CASSSTQGLSTDTQYF
DNA: TGTGCCAGCAGCTCAACACAGGGGCTAAGCACAGATACGCAGTATTTT

length: 15
size: -
J: TRBJ2-7
V: TRBV11-2
D: -
CDR3: CASSLGPEGSYEQYF
DNA: TGTGCCAGCAGCTTAGGCCCCGAGGGCTCCTACGAGCAGTACTTC

length: 11
size: -
J: TRBJ2-2
V: TRBV7-9
D: -
CDR3: CASSFPGELFF
DNA: TGTGCCAGCAGCTTTCCCGGGGAGCTGTTTTTT

length: 16
size: -
J: TRBJ1-5
V: TRBV9
D: TRBD1
CDR3: CASSDGQGIGNQPQHF
DNA: TGTGCCAGCAGCGACGGACAGGGAATCGGCAATCAGCCCCAGCATTTT

length: 13
size: -
J: TRBJ2-7
V: TRBV7-9
D: -
CDR3: CASSPALSYEQYF
DNA: TGTGCCAGCAGCCCCGCCCTATCCTACGAGCAGTACTTC

length: 12
size: once
J: TRBJ1-5
V: TRBV6-5
D: -
CDR3: CASTLGGRLLHF
DNA: TGTGCCAGCACCCTGGGCGGCAGACTATTGCATTTT

length: 14
size: -
J: TRBJ1-2
V: TRBV5-1
D: -
CDR3: CASSLDRASYGYTF
DNA: TGCGCCAGCAGCTTGGACAGGGCCTCCTATGGCTACACCTTC